This TCR beta chain came from a study of T-cell reconstitution after alpha-beta-depleted transplantation in children. The authors prepared the TCRbeta library with unique molecular identifiers. TCRdb analysed the PCR reads with MiXCR anew, one entry per CDR3 protein. The repertoire holds roughly 590,000 distinct CDR3 sequences, with 16% as singletons. Trimming removed 6 bases at V and 0 bases at J, with 15 bases between. Germline assignment: CDR1 MNHEY and CDR2 SVGEGT. The CDR3 totals 15 residues. This specimen consisted of PBMCs from the stem cell graft donor, obtained from the stem cell graft. The genes are TRBV6-2 or TRBV6-3 and TRBJ2-7; D might be TRBD2 (6 bases). The clonotype originates from a human donor who donated a stem cell graft to a child with acute myeloid leukemia. In DNA, the CDR3 is TGTGCCAGCAGGCGGTCGGGCGGGGACTCCTACGAGCAGTACTTC. The encoded protein is CASRRSGGDSYEQYF.